A single sample is the source of the 20 T cell receptor beta chains below, sequenced in a study of cytomegalovirus exposure and HLA in healthy donors. PCR was performed using 60 Vbeta and 13 Jbeta primers. Data came from immunoSEQ multiplex PCR; TCRdb stores just in-frame clones and leaves some out. The top ten clones hold 1.5% to 2% of a sample with about 150,000 clones, approximately 73% of them seen once. The source material was PBMCs. All receptors derive from a woman between 18 and 30 years old in good health and CMV-seronegative.

The rearrangement joins TRBV19 to TRBJ1-2, with unresolved D. V lost 1 base to trimming and J lost 7 bases, with 13 bases between them. There are 14 residues in the CDR3. Germline CDR1 LNHDA, CDR2 SQIVND (reference sequence). The CDR3, as DNA: TGTGCCAGTAGTATAGCCTCCGGGAGCGGTGGCTACACCTTC. It codes for CASSIASGSGGYTF.

V gene TRBV6-1 combines with J gene TRBJ1-4; D is unresolved. Deletions cut 2 bases from V and 0 bases from J, with 10 bases between. Germline lookup yields CDR1 MNHNS and CDR2 SASEGT. This CDR3 is built from 16 residues. In nucleotides, the CDR3 is TGTGCCAGCAGTGAAAGTGGCAGTACAACTAATGAAAAACTGTTTTTT. Its protein product is CASSESGSTTNEKLFF.

This chain links TRBV12-5 with TRBJ2-3; D not certain. Germline V lookup: CDR1 LGHNT, CDR2 FRNRAP. Trimming removed 5 bases from V and 0 bases from J, with 6 bases in between. There are 13 residues in the CDR3. This CDR3 reads CASGTTSTDTQYF. In nucleotides, the CDR3 is TGTGCTAGTGGTACGACTAGCACAGATACGCAGTATTTT.

V usage is TRBV5-1 and J usage is TRBJ2-3; 8 bases align to TRBD2. CDR3 length: 14 residues. Trimming took 1 base from V and 4 from J; bases not matched to a gene: 2. CDR1 and CDR2 from the germline V gene are SGHRS and YFSETQ. The CDR3: CASSLRGGADTQYF. In DNA, the CDR3 is TGCGCCAGCAGCTTGCGGGGGGGCGCAGATACGCAGTATTTT.

This chain links TRBV28 with TRBJ1-2; 9 bases fit TRBD1. Germline CDR1 and CDR2: MDHEN and SYDVKM. This CDR3 spans 15 amino acids. The trim removed 5 bases at V and 2 bases at J, leaving 6 bases unmatched. DNA for the CDR3: TGTGCCAGCAGTCGGACAGGGGCAGAGAACTATGGCTACACCTTC. Protein sequence: CASSRTGAENYGYTF.

V usage is TRBV7-9 and J usage is TRBJ2-5, with TRBD2 as a possible D gene (6 bases). The CDR3 loop spans 14 amino acids. The germline gives CDR1 SEHNR, CDR2 FQNEAQ (reference sequence). With 2 bases removed from V and 5 bases from J, the gap between germline ends came to 12 bases. CDR3 sequence reads: CASSLRASAETQYF. The DNA of the CDR3 is TGTGCCAGCAGCTTACGAGCTAGCGCCGAGACCCAGTACTTC.

The CDR3 here is CASSLQGGDGYTF. The CDR3 DNA reads as TGTGCCAGCTCACTCCAAGGGGGAGATGGCTACACCTTC. This rearrangement joins TRBV18 to TRBJ1-2; a possible D gene is TRBD1 (6 bases). V was trimmed by 4 bases and J by 6 bases, leaving 12 bases between them. The CDR3 totals 13 residues. CDR1 is KGHSH, CDR2 LQKENI, per germline.

The chain recombines TRBV4-3 with TRBJ2-3; 8 bases agree with TRBD2. Looked up from germline, CDR1 is LGHNA and CDR2 is YSLEER. This CDR3 is built from 16 residues. The trim removed 1 base at V and 3 bases at J, leaving 6 bases unmatched. CDR3 sequence: CASSQGSGSPTDTQYF. The CDR3, as DNA: TGCGCCAGCAGCCAAGGGAGCGGGAGCCCTACAGATACGCAGTATTTT.

The genes are TRBV28 and TRBJ2-5; a possible D gene is TRBD2 (6 bases). The germline V gene encodes CDR1 MDHEN and CDR2 SYDVKM. Trimming shortened V by 2 bases and J by 5 bases, and 9 bases separated the two germline ends. This CDR3 has 13 residues. The CDR3 protein is CASSLGAGETQYF. The CDR3 DNA is TGTGCCAGCAGTTTAGGGGCGGGGGAGACCCAGTACTTC.

The rearrangement joins TRBV5-1 to TRBJ2-3; a possible D gene is TRBD2 (5 bases). The V end was cut by 3 bases, the J end by 1 base, with 15 bases between. This CDR3 region has 16 residues. The germline CDR1 and CDR2 sequences are SGHRS and YFSETQ. This chain's CDR3 is CASSSHSRGRTDTQYF. Written as DNA, the CDR3 is TGCGCCAGCAGCTCCCATTCTAGAGGGCGCACAGATACGCAGTATTTT.

This clone was detected only once. The chain combines TRBV6-5 with TRBJ1-1; possibly TRBD1 for D (5 bases). The V gene's germline CDR1 is MNHEY and CDR2 SVGAGI. This CDR3 spans 14 amino acids. Trimming took off 7 bases at V and 0 bases at J, with 12 bases between the two ends. The chain's CDR3 is CASTMDNLNTEAFF. In DNA, the CDR3 is TGTGCCAGCACTATGGACAATCTGAACACTGAAGCTTTCTTT.

In the case of this clone: Other DNA sequences in the sample encode the same CDR3. This chain connects TRBV18 to TRBJ2-3; no reliable D call. Trimming cost V 3 bases and J 6 bases, with 10 bases left between them. The CDR3 loop spans 13 amino acids. Per germline, CDR1 KGHSH and CDR2 LQKENI. The CDR3 DNA sequence: TGTGCCAGCTCACCCCTGCAGGCGGATACGCAGTATTTT. Amino acid sequence: CASSPLQADTQYF.

The chain joins TRBV27 to TRBJ1-2, with 8 nucleotides matching TRBD1. Germline values: CDR1 MNHEY, CDR2 SMNVEV (reference sequence). The CDR3 loop spans 17 amino acids. V lost 0 bases to trimming and J lost 5 bases; unmatched junction nucleotides: 11. DNA for the CDR3: TGTGCCAGCAGTTTATCGGGCAGGGGGCGCGTCGAGTATGGCTACACCTTC. It encodes CASSLSGRGRVEYGYTF.

The genes are TRBV4-1 and TRBJ2-5; D is possibly TRBD2 (5 bases). The CDR3 is made up of 14 amino acids. V shed 5 bases and J shed 1 base, with 11 bases lying between them. In germline, CDR1 is MGHRA, CDR2 YSYEKL. CDR3 bases: TGCGCCAGCAGCAAAACCGGGATCCAAGAGACCCAGTACTTC. Amino acid sequence: CASSKTGIQETQYF.

This clone occurred a few times. V gene TRBV11-2 combines with J gene TRBJ2-7; perhaps TRBD2 as D (6 bases). Trimming removed 0 bases at V and 1 base at J, with 10 bases between. CDR1 is SGHAT and CDR2 is FQNNGV in the germline V gene. The CDR3 extends over 15 amino acids. CDR3 nucleotide sequence: TGTGCCAGCAGCTTAGATCGGGGGAAATCCTACGAGCAGTACGTC. Translation gives CASSLDRGKSYEQYV.

The rearrangement joins TRBV6-6 to TRBJ1-1, with a possible D match to TRBD1 (5 bases). The CDR3 is 14 amino acids. CDR1 MNHNY and CDR2 SVGAGI come from the germline V gene (reference sequence). V dropped 0 bases and J dropped 5 bases, with 10 bases sitting between them. The CDR3: CASSYSWGETEAFF. CDR3 nucleotide sequence: TGTGCCAGCAGTTACTCGTGGGGGGAAACTGAAGCTTTCTTT.

This clone showed up just a few times. The chain recombines TRBV4-3 with TRBJ2-7, with 7 bases aligning to TRBD2. J lost 5 bases, V lost 1 base, and 11 bases had no gene match. Germline lookup yields CDR1 LGHNA and CDR2 YSLEER. The CDR3 length is 16 residues. CDR3 in DNA: TGCGCCAGCAGCCAAGTTCACGGACTAGACCTTAACGAGCAGTACTTC. Its protein is CASSQVHGLDLNEQYF.

Note on this clone: A junction end diverges from the germline sequence, so it may reflect a read error. This chain connects TRBV6-5 to TRBJ2-1; D remains ambiguous. The germline gives CDR1 MNHEY, CDR2 SVGAGI. The CDR3 contains 14 residues. CDR3 protein: CASSYSTTYSEQFF. The CDR3 coding sequence is TGTGCCAGCAGTTACTCGACCACTTACAGTGAGCAGTTCTTC.

Turning to this clone: The final CDR3 position lacks the conserved phenylalanine or tryptophan, pointing to a likely read error. The rearrangement uses TRBV7-6 and TRBJ1-1; 8 nucleotides align to TRBD1. Unmatched junction bases numbered 5, after V lost 3 bases and J lost 2 bases. Per the germline V gene, CDR1 is SGHVS and CDR2 is FNYEAQ. The CDR3 has 15 residues. The CDR3 nucleotides are TGTGCCAGCAGCTTCCAGGGGGCTGGTAACACTGAAGCTTTCTTA. Its protein product is CASSFQGAGNTEAFL.

The rearrangement uses TRBV5-8 and TRBJ2-7, with D uncertain. This CDR3 has 15 residues. CDR1 is SGHTS and CDR2 is YDEGEE in the germline V gene. V shed 0 bases and J shed 3 bases, with 13 bases lying between them. CDR3 bases: TGTGCCAGCAGCTTGGCCGTGACAACAATCTACGAGCAGTACTTC. This gives the protein CASSLAVTTIYEQYF. The entire variable domain, with the rest obtained from reference TRBV5-8 and TRBJ2-7, is as follows: EAGVTQSPTHLIKTRGQQATLRCSPISGHTSVYWYQQALGLGLQFLLWYDEGEERNRGNFPPRFSGRQFPNYSSELNVNALELEDSALYLCASSLAVTTIYEQYFGPGTRLTVT.